These 16 T cell receptor beta chains were sequenced from one sample in a study of cytomegalovirus exposure and HLA in healthy donors. Vbeta (60) and Jbeta (13) primers were used in the PCR. Sequencing used immunoSEQ multiplex PCR; TCRdb keeps in-frame clones, though not all of them. This table has around 170,000 clones, 76% appearing once. The sequenced sample was PBMCs. Receptor source: a woman aged 25 to 39 in good health and CMV-seropositive.

The V call is TRBV28, the J call TRBJ1-5; 8 bases align to TRBD1. Germline V gene data show CDR1 as MDHEN and CDR2 as SYDVKM. The CDR3 spans 18 residues. Trimming at V came to 3 bases and at J to 5 bases, leaving 15 bases not matched to a gene. The CDR3 coding sequence is TGTGCCAGCAGTTTTGTAATAGCCCCCCACAGGGGGGATCAGCCCCAGCATTTT. Protein: CASSFVIAPHRGDQPQHF.

V is TRBV5-1 and J is TRBJ2-5; D is uncertain. Germline CDR1 and CDR2: SGHRS and YFSETQ. The V and J ends lost 0 bases and 1 base respectively, with 4 bases between them. This CDR3 is 13 amino acids long. DNA for the CDR3: TGCGCCAGCAGCTTGGTCGGCCAAGAGACCCAGTACTTC. Residues: CASSLVGQETQYF.

The chain uses TRBV4-3 and TRBJ2-7; D possibly corresponds to TRBD1 (5 bases). V shed 0 bases and J shed 6 bases, with 15 bases lying between them. The CDR3 has 15 residues. The germline V gene has CDR1 LGHNA and CDR2 YSLEER. The CDR3 DNA reads TGCGCCAGCAGCCAAGATGGCCAGGGTAAGAGCGAGCAGTACTTC. Protein: CASSQDGQGKSEQYF.

This clone came up once. This chain connects TRBV11-2 to TRBJ2-2; D not certain. This CDR3 region has 15 residues. Trimming cost V 1 base and J 1 base, with 7 bases left between them. Germline CDR1 reads SGHAT; CDR2 reads FQNNGV. The CDR3 sequence: CASSLVAGNTGELFF. The CDR3 DNA is TGTGCCAGCAGCTTAGTCGCAGGGAACACCGGGGAGCTGTTTTTT.

V usage is TRBV7-9 and J usage is TRBJ2-7; 8 bases align to TRBD1. The germline V gene has CDR1 SEHNR and CDR2 FQNEAQ (reference sequence). CDR3 length: 12 residues. V lost 3 bases and J lost 7; bases outside the gene matches: 2. This CDR3 is CASSLTGEEQYF. The DNA for the CDR3 is TGTGCCAGCAGCTTGACAGGGGAAGAGCAGTACTTC. Complete variable domain (other parts from reference TRBV7-9 and TRBJ2-7): DTGVSQNPRHKITKRGQNVTFRCDPISEHNRLYWYRQTLGQGPEFLTYFQNEAQLEKSRLLSDRFSAERPKGSFSTLEIQRTEQGDSAMYLCASSLTGEEQYFGPGTRLTVT.

The chain employs TRBV6-6 and TRBJ2-7; 7 positions agree with TRBD1. The CDR3 has 14 amino acids. In germline, CDR1 is MNHNY, CDR2 SVGAGI (reference sequence). The V gene end was trimmed by 6 bases and the J gene end by 3 bases; junction bases not matched to a gene: 8. The CDR3 here is CASSPRDSHYEQYF. The CDR3 DNA is TGTGCCAGCAGCCCGAGGGACAGCCACTACGAGCAGTACTTC.

This rearrangement joins TRBV9 to TRBJ1-4, with TRBD1 matching 7 bases. CDR1 and CDR2 from the germline V gene are SGDLS and YYNGEE. This CDR3 region has 14 residues. V gave up 2 bases and J gave up 6 bases; unmatched junction bases: 4. The CDR3 protein is CASSVRTGDEKLFF. The CDR3, as DNA: TGTGCCAGCAGCGTCCGTACAGGGGATGAAAAACTGTTTTTT.

This clone was counted at least ten times. This chain links TRBV6-6 with TRBJ1-4; D may be TRBD1 (5 bases). This CDR3 has 14 residues. Trimming took 4 bases from V and 7 from J, leaving 13 bases between them. The germline V gene has CDR1 MNHNY and CDR2 SVGAGI (reference sequence). Here the CDR3 reads CASSSSRVGEKLFF. DNA of the CDR3: TGTGCCAGCAGTTCGAGCAGGGTGGGTGAAAAACTGTTTTTT.

This clone was seen only a few times. The chain is built from TRBV5-8 and TRBJ1-5, with D uncertain. Trimming stripped 4 bases from V and 2 bases from J, with 19 bases between. This CDR3 has 17 residues. Germline CDR1 reads SGHTS; CDR2 reads YDEGEE. CDR3 amino acids: CASSRKRAFIGNQPQHF. The CDR3 DNA is TGTGCCAGCAGCAGAAAGCGGGCCTTTATCGGCAATCAGCCCCAGCATTTT.

The chain recombines TRBV4-3 with TRBJ2-2, with D tentatively TRBD1 (7 bases). The V gene lost 0 bases and the J gene lost 7 bases, with 12 bases spanning the gap. CDR3 length equals 15 residues. Germline CDR1 LGHNA, CDR2 YSLEER. CDR3 sequence: CASSQDSQGGGELFF. The CDR3 DNA reads as TGCGCCAGCAGCCAAGACTCCCAGGGGGGCGGGGAGCTGTTTTTT.

This clone showed up just once. The rearrangement uses TRBV28 and TRBJ2-3; TRBD2 might be the D (5 bases). V was clipped by 0 bases and J by 8 bases, with 12 bases between them. Germline CDR1 MDHEN, CDR2 SYDVKM. The CDR3 runs to 14 residues. The CDR3: CASSLWTGVGTQYF. The CDR3 DNA follows: TGTGCCAGCAGTTTATGGACCGGGGTGGGTACGCAGTATTTT.

This chain uses TRBV18 with TRBJ2-7; TRBD1 matches at 8 bases. Germline lookup yields CDR1 KGHSH and CDR2 LQKENI. V lost 6 bases and J lost 7; bases outside the gene matches: 14. This CDR3 has 15 residues. Written as DNA, the CDR3 is TGTGCCAGCTCCCCTGGACAGGGCATTCCGGAAGAGCAGTACTTC. The encoded protein is CASSPGQGIPEEQYF.

The chain recombines TRBV6-5 with TRBJ1-6; TRBD1 matches at 7 bases. CDR1 and CDR2 from the germline V gene are MNHEY and SVGAGI. The CDR3 covers 14 residues. After removal of 7 bases from V and 4 bases from J, the junction contained 4 bases not matched to a gene. The chain's CDR3 is CASKMGQYNSPLHF. The DNA of the CDR3 is TGTGCCAGCAAAATGGGACAGTATAATTCACCCCTCCACTTT.

The table lists this clone with a few counts. This chain joins TRBV29-1 and TRBJ1-2, with TRBD1 identical over 7 bases. The CDR3 length is 12 residues. Germline V gene sequence: CDR1 SQVTM, CDR2 ANQGSEA. The junction had 7 bases not matched to a gene; V was cut back by 4 bases and J by 8 bases. The CDR3 coding sequence is TGCAGCGTTGCGACAGGGAGTTACGGCTACACCTTC. Translation gives CSVATGSYGYTF.

The gene calls are TRBV7-9 and TRBJ2-7, with D possibly being TRBD2 (5 bases). The CDR3 runs 14 residues. V was shortened by 5 bases and J by 2 bases, with 13 bases between the two germline ends. Germline loops: CDR1 SEHNR, CDR2 FQNEAQ (reference sequence). The CDR3 DNA sequence: TGTGCCAGCAGCCAAAAACAGACTACCTACGAGCAGTACTTC. It translates to CASSQKQTTYEQYF.

The chain couples TRBV5-1 to TRBJ2-1, with 12 bases lining up with TRBD2. The trim removed 4 bases at V and 1 base at J, leaving 3 bases unmatched. CDR3 size: 16 residues. CDR1 is SGHRS, CDR2 YFSETQ, per germline. Here the CDR3 DNA reads TGCGCCAGCAGCGGTACTAGCGGGGGGTCCTACAATGAGCAGTTCTTC. Translated: CASSGTSGGSYNEQFF.